The 15 T cell receptor beta chains listed next were all sequenced from one sample in a study of siplizumab effects on memory and regulatory T cells. This table comes from immunoSEQ multiplex PCR, and its TCRdb copy is limited to in-frame clones, with some not included. Among more than 75,000 clones listed, more than 85% were seen once. The sequencing sample was made of CD8+ T cells sorted from blood. These receptors all stem from a human donor in good health.

This clone has only one observation. The V call is TRBV9, the J call TRBJ1-2; D call uncertain. In germline, CDR1 is SGDLS, CDR2 YYNGEE. The V and J ends lost 4 bases and 8 bases respectively, with 18 bases between them. The CDR3 sequence is 14 residues long. The CDR3 here is CASSSSGGGGGYTF. CDR3 nucleotide sequence: TGTGCCAGCAGCTCCAGCGGAGGCGGAGGGGGCTACACCTTC.

The chain joins TRBV18 to TRBJ2-5, with unresolved D. Germline V CDR1 and CDR2: KGHSH, LQKENI. V gave up 4 bases and J gave up 1 base, with 13 bases separating them. The CDR3 runs to 15 residues. In nucleotides, the CDR3 is TGTGCCAGCTCACTTAACCGATTGACCCAAGAGACCCAGTACTTC. Amino acids: CASSLNRLTQETQYF.

J is TRBJ2-1 and V is TRBV6-1; TRBD2 matches at 12 bases. CDR1 and CDR2 from the germline V gene are MNHNS and SASEGT. The CDR3 is made up of 18 amino acids. V trimming: 2 bases; J trimming: 1 base; junction bases outside the gene matches: 6. CDR3 in amino acids: CASSELAGGPVSYNEQFF. The CDR3 DNA reads as TGTGCCAGCAGTGAACTAGCGGGAGGGCCGGTTTCCTACAATGAGCAGTTCTTC.

The V and J genes are TRBV11-2 and TRBJ1-2; D is possibly TRBD1 (5 bases). Germline V gives CDR1 SGHAT, CDR2 FQNNGV. V lost 5 bases and J lost 2, with 12 bases in between. The CDR3 sequence is 14 residues long. The CDR3 coding sequence is TGTGCCAGCAGCCTCCGGGGCAGAAACTATGGCTACACCTTC. Residues: CASSLRGRNYGYTF.

The chain's CDR3 is CASSQGSWDSPLHF. CDR3 bases: TGTGCCAGCAGCCAGGGCTCTTGGGATTCACCCCTCCACTTT. The rearrangement joins TRBV14 to TRBJ1-6; D is undetermined. There are 14 residues in the CDR3. With 3 bases removed from V and 8 bases from J, the gap between germline ends came to 11 bases. CDR1 and CDR2 from the germline V gene are SGHDN and FVKESK.

This chain uses TRBV2 with TRBJ2-3; 9 nucleotides align to TRBD1. V shed 3 bases, J shed 2 bases, and the junction held 6 bases outside the gene matches. The CDR3 has 16 residues. Germline V gene data show CDR1 as SNHLY and CDR2 as FYNNEI. CDR3 nucleotides: TGTGCCAGCAGTGAGGCGGACAGGGGACTCACAGATACGCAGTATTTT. This translates into CASSEADRGLTDTQYF.

V gene TRBV15 combines with J gene TRBJ2-1; 8 nucleotides line up with TRBD2. In germline, CDR1 is LNHNV, CDR2 YYDKDF (reference sequence). V was clipped by 4 bases and J by 0 bases; unmatched bases: 2. CDR3 length: 15 amino acids. The chain's CDR3 is CATSTAGVSYNEQFF. The DNA of the CDR3 is TGTGCCACCAGCACAGCGGGGGTCTCCTACAATGAGCAGTTCTTC.

This chain links TRBV14 with TRBJ2-1; 11 bases match TRBD2. This CDR3 comprises 14 residues. Trimming took 7 bases from V and 4 from J; bases not matched to a gene: 3. The germline CDR1 and CDR2 sequences are SGHDN and FVKESK. The CDR3 DNA is TGTGCCAGCAACCCTAGCGGGAGGTACAATGAGCAGTTCTTC. Translated: CASNPSGRYNEQFF.

This chain connects TRBV7-9 to TRBJ2-7, with 9 bases identical to TRBD2. In germline, CDR1 is SEHNR, CDR2 FQNEAQ (reference sequence). The CDR3 extends over 15 amino acids. V lost 5 bases, J lost 1 base, and 6 bases stayed unmatched. This CDR3 is CASSHLAGSSYEQYF. CDR3 sequence (DNA): TGTGCCAGCAGCCACCTAGCGGGGAGTTCCTACGAGCAGTACTTC.

V and J are TRBV19 and TRBJ1-1; D call uncertain. The CDR3 is 15 residues long. V dropped 5 bases and J dropped 0 bases, with 13 bases sitting between them. CDR1 is LNHDA, CDR2 SQIVND, per germline (reference sequence). CDR3: CASSGRLGMNTEAFF. The CDR3 DNA reads as TGTGCCAGTAGTGGTCGTCTTGGGATGAACACTGAAGCTTTCTTT. The complete variable domain, with remaining parts taken from reference TRBV19 and TRBJ1-1, reads DGGITQSPKYLFRKEGQNVTLSCEQNLNHDAMYWYRQDPGQGLRLIYYSQIVNDFQKGDIAEGYSVSREKKESFPLTVTSAQKNPTAFYLCASSGRLGMNTEAFFGQGTRLTVV.

The chain joins TRBV29-1 to TRBJ2-3; D ambiguous. Per germline, CDR1 SQVTM and CDR2 ANQGSEA. This CDR3 is 12 amino acids long. Trimming took 4 bases from V and 4 from J, leaving 9 bases between them. CDR3 in DNA: TGCAGCGTTGGGCCCCGGGCAGATACGCAGTATTTT. It codes for CSVGPRADTQYF.

This clone was detected only once. V is TRBV9 and J is TRBJ2-7; 12 bases agree with TRBD2. V lost 4 bases, J lost 2 bases, and 4 bases stayed unmatched. Germline V CDR1 and CDR2: SGDLS, YYNGEE. This CDR3 contains 15 residues. CDR3 sequence: CASSPGLAGTYEQYF. In nucleotides, the CDR3 is TGTGCCAGCAGCCCTGGACTAGCGGGGACCTACGAGCAGTACTTC.

This chain connects TRBV19 to TRBJ2-6; possibly TRBD1 or TRBD2 for D (6 bases each). This CDR3 has 17 residues. The germline V and J ends were trimmed by 9 bases and 2 bases, with 20 bases remaining between them. Per the germline V gene, CDR1 is LNHDA and CDR2 is SQIVND (reference sequence). This chain's CDR3 is CARRGAWAVPGANVLTF. The CDR3 DNA reads as TGTGCCAGGAGGGGGGCGTGGGCAGTCCCTGGGGCCAACGTCCTGACTTTC.

This clone was seen only a few times. The genes are TRBV18 and TRBJ2-7; D unresolved. V lost 4 bases to trimming and J lost 0 bases, with 1 base between them. This CDR3 has 11 residues. CDR1 KGHSH and CDR2 LQKENI come from the germline V gene. The CDR3 coding sequence is TGTGCCAGCTCACACTCCTACGAGCAGTACTTC. Translated, it gives CASSHSYEQYF.

This chain connects TRBV7-2 to TRBJ2-4; D gene uncertain. V lost 1 base to trimming and J lost 5 bases, with 12 bases between them. This CDR3 is built from 15 residues. Germline CDR1 is SGHTA and CDR2 is FQGNSA. The CDR3 spells CASSLVGNSENIQYF. The DNA of the CDR3 is TGTGCCAGCAGCTTAGTAGGGAATTCAGAAAACATTCAGTACTTC.